These T cell receptor beta chains were read from a single sample in a study of esophageal squamous cell carcinoma under preoperative chemotherapy. From the PCR reads, TCRdb called clonotypes with MiXCR, one entry per CDR3 protein. The data contain fewer than 20,000 distinct CDR3 sequences, more than 45% of them singletons. The specimen was taken from a patient given preoperative chemotherapy. Every receptor here comes from a human donor with esophageal squamous cell carcinoma. The donor label of this sample is uncertain. CDR3s include the opening cysteine and the closing phenylalanine or tryptophan. A D gene is named only where the DNA matches it firmly. Rows may omit the clone size; those that give it use once, few, many or a size class.

clone_size d_call j_call v_call cdr3_aa cdr3_nt
NA NA TRBJ2-4 TRBV6-1 CASTSDRDTQYF TGTGCCAGCACCTCTGACCGAGACACCCAGTACTTC
NA TRBD1 TRBJ2-7 TRBV27 CASNPGQGITYEQYF TGTGCCAGCAACCCGGGACAGGGAATTACCTACGAGCAGTACTTC
once TRBD2 TRBJ2-1 TRBV12-3/TRBV12-4 CASSLGSSGSNEQFF TGTGCCAGCAGTTTAGGGTCTAGCGGGAGCAATGAGCAGTTCTTC
NA TRBD2 TRBJ2-1 TRBV7-9 CASSLGSGRQNEQFF TGTGCCAGCAGCTTAGGGAGCGGGAGGCAAAATGAGCAGTTCTTC
few TRBD2 TRBJ2-5 TRBV6-5 CASSSLAVQETQYF TGTGCCAGCAGTTCCCTAGCGGTACAAGAGACCCAGTACTTC
NA NA TRBJ2-7 TRBV7-3 CARRLRATDTQYF TGTGCCAGGAGGCTGAGAGCCACAGATACGCAGTACTTC
NA TRBD2 TRBJ2-7 TRBV11-1 CASSSSRLAGGSSYEQYF TGTGCCAGCAGCTCCTCTCGTCTAGCGGGAGGCAGCTCCTACGAGCAGTACTTC
few NA TRBJ2-5 TRBV7-2 CASGGRGGGGPDTQYF TGTGCCAGCGGGGGGCGAGGGGGGGGGGGCCCAGATACCCAGTATTTC
NA TRBD2 TRBJ2-3 TRBV10-3 CAISDIPNVGGSSGDTQYF TGTGCCATCAGTGATATCCCGAATGTTGGCGGGAGTTCAGGAGATACGCAGTATTTT
NA NA TRBJ2-7 TRBV6-9 CASSRPDGMAEQYF TGTGCCAGCAGTCGCCCGGACGGAATGGCCGAGCAGTACTTC
NA NA TRBJ2-5 TRBV11-2 CASGASGVRDKDTQYF TGTGCCAGCGGGGCGTCCGGGGTCCGCGACAAAGATACCCAGTACTTT
NA NA TRBJ1-1 TRBV7-9 CASSLAGGHTEAFF TGTGCCAGCAGCTTAGCTGGGGGACACACTGAAGCTTTCTTT
NA NA TRBJ2-7 TRBV7-3 CASSLQWGAFSEQYF TGTGCCAGCAGCTTGCAGTGGGGGGCGTTCAGTGAGCAGTACTTC
NA NA TRBJ2-5 TRBV12-3/TRBV12-4 CASSPDPLTQYF TGTGCCAGCAGCCCAGACCCTTTGACCCAGTACTTC
few NA TRBJ2-2 TRBV7-8 CASSLRVTPNTGELFF TGTGCCAGCAGCTTACGAGTGACCCCGAACACCGGGGAGCTGTTTTTT
NA NA TRBJ2-2 TRBV11-2 CASSPLWGLDTGELFF TGTGCCAGCAGCCCCTTGTGGGGTCTAGACACCGGGGAGCTGTTTTTT
many TRBD2 TRBJ2-1 TRBV7-7 CASSLLAGASNEQFF TGTGCTAGCAGCTTACTTGCGGGAGCGTCGAATGAGCAGTTCTTC
NA NA TRBJ2-3 TRBV6-5 CASSYVSGKDTQYF TGTGCCAGCAGTTACGTAAGCGGCAAAGATACGCAGTATTTT
many TRBD2 TRBJ2-1 TRBV6-4 CASSDGLAGDNEQFF TGTGCCAGCAGTGACGGACTAGCGGGGGACAATGAGCAGTTCTTC
few NA TRBJ2-2 TRBV19 CASSIMGAAGGELFF TGTGCCAGTAGTATCATGGGGGCAGCAGGCGGGGAGCTGTTTTTT
few NA TRBJ2-1 TRBV12-3/TRBV12-4 CASSLTRDNEQFF TGTGCCAGCAGTTTAACCCGGGACAATGAGCAGTTCTTC
NA NA TRBJ2-2 TRBV6-1 CASSQGVNTGELYF TGTGCCAGCAGCCAGGGAGTGAACACCGGGGAGCTGTATTTT
NA NA TRBJ2-1 TRBV12-3/TRBV12-4 CASHRAPGYNEQFF TGTGCCAGCCACCGGGCCCCGGGGTACAATGAGCAGTTCTTC
many NA TRBJ2-6 TRBV6-2/TRBV6-3 CAGRTSGANVLTF TGTGCCGGAAGGACTTCTGGGGCCAACGTCCTGACTTTC
NA TRBD2 TRBJ2-7 TRBV11-3 CASSPEGGGAGWDEQYF TGTGCCAGCAGCCCCGAAGGCGGGGGGGCCGGTTGGGATGAGCAGTACTTC
many TRBD2 TRBJ2-1 TRBV7-2 CASSLDATTSRETQFF TGTGCCAGCAGCTTAGATGCCACCACCTCGCGGGAGACCCAGTTCTTC
NA NA TRBJ2-7 TRBV7-2 CASSLGMYNEQYF TGTGCCAGCAGCTTAGGCATGTACAATGAGCAGTACTTC
many NA TRBJ2-2 TRBV11-2 CASSLFGGVNTGELFF TGTGCCAGCAGCTTATTTGGGGGAGTGAACACCGGGGAGCTGTTTTTT
NA NA TRBJ2-1 TRBV11-2 CASSPQSGEQFF TGTGCCAGCAGCCCCCAAAGCGGGGAGCAGTTCTTC
NA NA TRBJ2-4 TRBV7-8 CASSLGLCAKDIQYF TGTGCCAGCAGCTTGGGGCTGTGTGCCAAAGACATTCAGTACTTC
few NA TRBJ2-3 TRBV7-8 CASSGWTTGAADTQYF TGTGCCAGCAGCGGGTGGACTACCGGAGCCGCAGATACGCAGTATTTT
NA TRBD2 TRBJ2-3 TRBV11-3 CASSPGLAISTGELYF TGTGCCAGCAGCCCCGGACTAGCGATTAGCACCGGGGAGCTGTATTTT
NA TRBD1 TRBJ2-3 TRBV12-3/TRBV12-4 CASSPDSWGTGEQYF TGTGCCAGCAGTCCGGACAGCTGGGGCACAGGGGAGCAGTATTTT
NA TRBD2 TRBJ2-3 TRBV27 CASSYLGTSGSDTQYF TGTGCCAGCAGTTACCTCGGGACTAGCGGGAGTGATACGCAGTATTTT
NA NA TRBJ2-1 TRBV6-5 CASSYSREANEQFF TGTGCCAGCAGTTACTCGAGGGAGGCCAATGAGCAGTTCTTC
few TRBD2 TRBJ2-1 TRBV7-2 CASTLLAGVGNNEQFF TGTGCCAGCACCTTACTAGCGGGAGTTGGGAACAATGAGCAGTTCTTC
few TRBD2 TRBJ2-1 TRBV11-3 CASSLALAELVNEQFF TGTGCCAGCAGCTTAGCACTAGCGGAGCTGGTGAATGAGCAGTTCTTC
NA NA TRBJ2-1 TRBV7-3 CASSAYRYNEQFF TGTGCCAGCAGCGCATACAGATACAATGAGCAGTTCTTC
NA NA TRBJ1-1 TRBV7-3 CASSSKGGTEAFF TGTGCCAGCAGCTCAAAAGGAGGGACTGAAGCTTTCTTT
many NA TRBJ2-1 TRBV6-1 CASRKDSYNEQFF TGTGCCAGCAGGAAGGATTCCTACAATGAGCAGTTCTTC
few TRBD2 TRBJ2-3 TRBV7-3 CASSLMGGTTDTQYF TGTGCCAGCAGCTTAATGGGGGGGACCACAGATACGCAGTATTTT
NA NA TRBJ2-5 TRBV20-1 CSARDRRHQETQYF TGCAGTGCTAGAGATCGGAGACACCAAGAGACCCAGTACTTC
NA TRBD2 TRBJ2-5 TRBV7-8 CAGSGGRDQDTQYF TGTGCCGGGAGCGGGGGCCGTGACCAAGATACCCAGTACTTC
many NA TRBJ2-5 TRBV5-4 CAPGTEETQYF TGTGCCCCCGGAACGGAGGAGACCCAGTACTTC
many NA TRBJ1-1 TRBV12-3/TRBV12-4 CASSLLMGTEAFF TGTGCCAGCAGTTTACTCATGGGAACTGAAGCTTTCTTT
NA TRBD1 TRBJ1-2 TRBV19 CASQSIGGQVPRGYTF TGTGCCAGTCAAAGTATTGGGGGACAGGTTCCGCGGGGCTACACCTTC
NA NA TRBJ2-3 TRBV7-6 CASSVGVDTETQYF TGTGCGAGCAGCGTGGGAGTGGATACAGAGACCCAGTATTTT
many NA TRBJ2-3 TRBV11-3 CASSLEAAITDTQYF TGTGCCAGCAGCTTAGAAGCGGCGATCACAGATACGCAGTATTTT
NA NA TRBJ2-7 TRBV12-3/TRBV12-4 CASSSTTDSLDEQYF TGTGCCAGCAGCTCGACAACAGACAGTCTCGACGAGCAGTACTTC
NA TRBD1 TRBJ2-2 TRBV7-6 CASSLLRAGGVTGELFF TGTGCCAGCAGCTTACTTCGAGCAGGGGGTGTCACCGGGGAGCTGTTTTTT
medium-sized NA TRBJ1-2 TRBV12-3/TRBV12-4 CASSFDRNYGYTF TGTGCCAGCAGTTTTGACAGAAACTATGGCTACACCTTC
NA TRBD2 TRBJ2-5 TRBV7-9 CAGSGGGDQDTQYF TGTGCGGGCAGCGGGGGCGGAGACCAAGACACCCAGTACTTC
NA NA TRBJ2-4 TRBV7-3 CASSVAGLRAKNTQYF TGTGCCAGCAGCGTGGCGGGGCTGAGAGCCAAAAACACGCAGTACTTC
NA NA TRBJ2-6 TRBV7-3 CASRRAGAYVQTF TGTGCCAGCAGAAGGGCGGGGGCCTACGTGCAGACCTTC
few NA TRBJ2-3 TRBV10-2 CASSDRQASTDTQYF TGCGCCAGCAGTGACCGGCAGGCGAGCACAGATACGCAGTATTTT
many NA TRBJ2-7 TRBV6-1 CASQLGVGSYEQYF TGTGCCAGCCAACTAGGGGTGGGGTCCTACGAGCAGTACTTC
NA TRBD1 TRBJ2-5 TRBV12-3/TRBV12-4 CASSYSTGESGEQYF TGTGCCAGCAGTTACTCGACAGGGGAGTCGGGAGAGCAGTACTTC
NA TRBD1 TRBJ2-1 TRBV11-1 CASSLGTGYNEQFF TGTGCCAGCAGCTTAGGGACAGGGTACAATGAGCAGTTCTTC
once NA TRBJ2-7 TRBV5-6 CASSSQGAKSYEQYF TGTGCCAGCAGCTCCCAAGGGGCTAAATCCTACGAGCAGTACTTC